This TCR beta chain was recovered during a study of T cells after yellow fever vaccination. Study as a whole: Fractions of low cell number were prepared using SMART-Seq v4 Ultra Low Input.

Study-wide findings and caveats: Re-detected after boosting: most primary clones, more than 95% of CD4 and under 90% of CD8. Relatively few clonotypes were ones that appeared in both CD4 and CD8 compartments.

Trimming removed 5 bases from V and 5 bases from J; junction bases left unmatched: 29. The CDR3 sequence is 22 residues long. Germline values: CDR1 SGHAT, CDR2 FQNNGV. Making TCR cDNA involved 5'RACE template switching, which added UMIs and a universal primer site. A single record per CDR3 protein comes from TCRdb applying MiXCR to the 5' RACE reads. Of 100,000 to 150,000 distinct CDR3 sequences listed, approximately 8.4% are singletons. This clonotype was observed a few times. Its antigen is undetermined. V gene TRBV11-2 combines with J gene TRBJ2-2, with 7 bases identical to TRBD1. The starting material was CD8+ T cells sorted from PBMCs, obtained on the day of the yellow fever booster vaccination. The sequence derives from a man younger than 35 who received the YFV17D yellow fever vaccine. The CDR3, as DNA: TGTGCCAGCAGCCCTAGGGGGCCCTGGCGGGTGGCTGACGAGGGGGAGACCGGGGAGCTGTTTTTT. Translating gives CASSPRGPWRVADEGETGELFF.